The 23 T cell receptor beta chains given below trace back to one sample, sequenced in a study of siplizumab effects on memory and regulatory T cells. The repertoire was sequenced with immunoSEQ multiplex PCR; TCRdb's copy has only in-frame clones and lacks some. Of 100,000 or so clones in the sample, 85% to 95% were seen once. Sequencing input: non-Treg CD4+ T cells sorted from blood. The origin of the receptors is a human donor in good health.

Here the CDR3 DNA reads TGTGCCACTAAACCGGGACAGACCTACGAGCAGTACTTC. As protein: CATKPGQTYEQYF. The V gene is TRBV6-5, the J gene TRBJ2-7; 7 bases align to TRBD1. CDR3 size: 13 residues. J was trimmed by 2 bases and V by 10 bases; bases with no gene match: 8. CDR1 and CDR2 from the germline V gene are MNHEY and SVGAGI.

This clone was recorded only once. J is TRBJ2-7 and V is TRBV7-6; D is perhaps TRBD1 (6 bases). CDR3 length equals 13 residues. Germline-derived CDR1 and CDR2 are SGHVS and FNYEAQ. Trimming took 7 bases from V and 6 from J, leaving 16 bases between them. The CDR3 loop is CASTLNREGEQYF. The CDR3 DNA is TGTGCCAGCACCCTCAACAGGGAAGGCGAGCAGTACTTC.

This chain joins TRBV6-5 and TRBJ1-3, with 9 bases aligning to TRBD1. The CDR3 covers 16 residues. CDR1 MNHEY and CDR2 SVGAGI come from the germline V gene. Trimming at V came to 2 bases and at J to 3 bases, leaving 5 bases not matched to a gene. The CDR3 protein is CASSYDWTGDGNTIYF. DNA of the CDR3: TGTGCCAGCAGTTACGACTGGACAGGGGATGGAAACACCATATATTTT.

The rearrangement uses TRBV27 and TRBJ2-6, with D possibly matching TRBD1 (5 bases). The germline gives CDR1 MNHEY, CDR2 SMNVEV (reference sequence). Trimming removed 2 bases from V and 3 bases from J, with 8 bases in between. This CDR3 spans 15 amino acids. CDR3 loop: CASSLRTSGANVLTF. CDR3 in DNA: TGTGCCAGCAGTTTACGGACAAGTGGGGCCAACGTCCTGACTTTC.

The chain has TRBV18 and TRBJ2-7; 8 nucleotides line up with TRBD1. Germline values: CDR1 KGHSH, CDR2 LQKENI. V trimming: 2 bases; J trimming: 3 bases; junction bases outside the gene matches: 6. The length of the CDR3 is 15 residues. CDR3 DNA sequence: TGTGCCAGCTCACCAAGCCGGACAGGGATCTACGAGCAGTACTTC. Residues: CASSPSRTGIYEQYF.

The V and J genes are TRBV29-1 and TRBJ1-5, with TRBD1 as a possible D gene (6 bases). The CDR3 runs to 13 residues. V shed 7 bases and J shed 3 bases, with 13 bases lying between them. CDR1 and CDR2 from the germline V gene are SQVTM and ANQGSEA. For the CDR3, the DNA is TGCAGCGCGGGGGCTGGGCTCAATCAGCCCCAGCATTTT. Translating gives CSAGAGLNQPQHF.

The chain carries TRBV2 and TRBJ2-1, with TRBD2 matching over 10 bases. Losses at the gene ends were 6 bases for V and 7 bases for J; bases not matched to a gene: 12. The CDR3 is 16 amino acids. In germline, CDR1 is SNHLY, CDR2 FYNNEI. The CDR3 DNA sequence: TGTGCCAGCAGCGCCAGAAGCGGGGGGGCCCAGAATGAGCAGTTCTTC. Its protein product is CASSARSGGAQNEQFF.

This clone is a singleton in its sample. This sequence joins TRBV2 and TRBJ1-1, with D maybe TRBD1 (5 bases). Germline CDR1 and CDR2: SNHLY and FYNNEI. This CDR3 is built from 12 residues. The V end lost 5 bases, the J end lost 8 bases, and 12 bases lay between the germline ends. The CDR3 is CASSRDPREAFF. In DNA, the CDR3 is TGTGCCAGCAGTCGGGACCCCCGGGAAGCTTTCTTT.

The genes are TRBV5-6 and TRBJ1-1, with 10 bases that match TRBD1. Germline trimming cut 5 bases from V and 5 bases from J; bases unmatched to any gene: 6. The CDR3 runs 14 residues. Per germline, CDR1 SGHDT and CDR2 YYEEEE. CDR3 in DNA: TGTGCCAGCAGACAGACAGGGGGCCTGACTGAAGCTTTCTTT. Encoded protein: CASRQTGGLTEAFF.

The chain carries TRBV11-1 and TRBJ2-2; D ambiguous. The V end lost 10 bases, the J end lost 3 bases, and 15 bases lay between the germline ends. CDR1 and CDR2 from the germline V gene are SGHAT and FQDESV (reference sequence). There are 14 residues in the CDR3. CDR3 in amino acids: CATRRAEHTGELFF. CDR3 nucleotide sequence: TGTGCCACCCGACGGGCAGAGCACACCGGGGAGCTGTTTTTT.

The J gene is TRBJ2-2, the V gene TRBV27; TRBD1 matches 7 bases. V shed 6 bases and J 5 bases; nucleotides not matched to a gene: 6. Germline CDR1 is MNHEY and CDR2 is SMNVEV (reference sequence). This CDR3 is built from 14 residues. The CDR3 coding sequence is TGTGCCAGCAGCCTGGGACAGAATACCGGGGAGCTGTTTTTT. Protein product: CASSLGQNTGELFF.

A single count supports this clone. The V gene is TRBV6-1, the J gene TRBJ2-1; TRBD2 matches at 7 bases. V was clipped by 1 base and J by 3 bases; unmatched bases: 3. Germline V gene data show CDR1 as MNHNS and CDR2 as SASEGT. This CDR3 is built from 15 residues. This CDR3 reads CASSEGIAGYNEQFF. As DNA, the CDR3 is TGTGCCAGCAGTGAAGGAATAGCGGGCTACAATGAGCAGTTCTTC.

This clone has more than one count but fewer than ten. This rearrangement joins TRBV9 to TRBJ1-5; 9 nucleotides agree with TRBD1. The CDR3 is 15 amino acids. The trim removed 3 bases at V and 3 bases at J, leaving 4 bases unmatched. CDR1 and CDR2 (germline): SGDLS, YYNGEE. CDR3 protein: CASSAGTGSNQPQHF. The CDR3 DNA sequence: TGTGCCAGCAGCGCGGGGACAGGGTCCAATCAGCCCCAGCATTTT.

V usage is TRBV11-1 and J usage is TRBJ2-5; D is possibly TRBD2 (6 bases). This CDR3 comprises 13 residues. Trimming removed 3 bases from V and 5 bases from J, with 10 bases in between. CDR1 and CDR2 from the germline V gene are SGHAT and FQDESV (reference sequence). CDR3 loop: CASSLGLPETQYF. CDR3 coding DNA: TGTGCCAGCAGCTTGGGACTCCCGGAGACCCAGTACTTC.

CDR3 DNA sequence: TGTGCCACCGGGGACGCTCCCAACACCGGGGAGCTGTTTTTT. As protein: CATGDAPNTGELFF. V gene TRBV10-3 combines with J gene TRBJ2-2; D may be TRBD1 or TRBD2 (5 bases each). This CDR3 spans 14 amino acids. Per the germline V gene, CDR1 is ENHRY and CDR2 is SYGVKD. V lost 10 bases to trimming and J lost 2 bases, with 14 bases between them.

V is TRBV6-5 and J is TRBJ2-7; possibly TRBD2 for D (5 bases). Trimming shortened V by 0 bases and J by 0 bases, and 9 bases separated the two germline ends. The CDR3 spans 15 residues. The germline V gene has CDR1 MNHEY and CDR2 SVGAGI. The CDR3 region has the DNA TGTGCCAGCAGTTACTCGAGCGGAGACTCCTACGAGCAGTACTTC. It translates to CASSYSSGDSYEQYF.

The chain carries TRBV10-3 and TRBJ1-1; 8 bases align to TRBD1. The CDR3 spans 15 residues. Germline CDR1 and CDR2: ENHRY and SYGVKD. J lost 1 base, V lost 6 bases, and 7 bases had no gene match. The CDR3 loop reads CAIRAQGQGNTEAFF. In DNA form, the CDR3 reads TGTGCCATCAGAGCCCAAGGACAGGGGAACACTGAAGCTTTCTTT.

The chain uses TRBV7-2 and TRBJ2-7, with D perhaps TRBD2 (5 bases). The germline V and J ends were trimmed by 5 bases and 2 bases, with 13 bases remaining between them. This CDR3 contains 14 residues. CDR1 is SGHTA, CDR2 FQGNSA, per germline. This CDR3 reads CASSRGPGAYEQYF. The CDR3 region has the DNA TGTGCCAGCAGCCGCGGGCCTGGTGCCTACGAGCAGTACTTC.

The chain uses TRBV7-9 and TRBJ2-5; 13 nucleotides line up with TRBD2. V was pared by 5 bases and J by 4 bases, with 7 bases of the junction left unmatched. CDR3 length: 16 amino acids. The germline V gene has CDR1 SEHNR and CDR2 FQNEAQ (reference sequence). CDR3 protein: CASSPRTSGGPETQYF. As DNA, the CDR3 is TGTGCCAGCAGCCCACGGACTAGCGGGGGACCAGAGACCCAGTACTTC.

V is TRBV2 and J is TRBJ1-1; D is uncertain. The CDR3 totals 12 residues. V shed 5 bases and J shed 1 base, with 5 bases lying between them. Germline V gene lookup returns CDR1 SNHLY and CDR2 FYNNEI. CDR3 coding DNA: TGTGCCAGCAGTTGGGGGAACACTGAAGCTTTCTTT. It yields the protein CASSWGNTEAFF.

The chain couples TRBV4-1 to TRBJ2-1, with 10 bases aligning to TRBD1. With V trimmed by 1 base and J by 5 bases, 8 bases remained unmatched. Germline V gene data show CDR1 as MGHRA and CDR2 as YSYEKL. This CDR3 has 17 amino acids. CDR3 residues: CASSQGVGQGVNNEQFF. The CDR3 bases are TGCGCCAGCAGCCAAGGGGTCGGACAGGGGGTGAACAATGAGCAGTTCTTC.

The V and J genes are TRBV5-1 and TRBJ1-2; 7 positions match TRBD1. V dropped 3 bases and J dropped 7; count of bases not matched to a gene: 12. The CDR3 consists of 15 residues. Germline CDR1 and CDR2: SGHRS and YFSETQ. The CDR3 region is CASSWAGRGEGGYTF. The CDR3 DNA is TGCGCCAGCAGCTGGGCCGGCAGGGGGGAAGGTGGCTACACCTTC.

The chain combines TRBV7-3 with TRBJ1-1; weak D call: TRBD1 (5 bases). The CDR3 covers 14 residues. V lost 1 base and J lost 1, with 7 bases in between. From germline, CDR1 is SGHTA and CDR2 FQGTGA. DNA of the CDR3: TGTGCCAGCAGCTTAATCGGACAGAACACTGAAGCTTTCTTT. Translation: CASSLIGQNTEAFF. The full variable domain, completed using reference TRBV7-3 and TRBJ1-1, is GAGVSQTPSNKVTEKGKYVELRCDPISGHTALYWYRQSLGQGPEFLIYFQGTGAADDSGLPNDRFFAVRPEGSVSTLKIQRTERGDSAVYLCASSLIGQNTEAFFGQGTRLTVV.